Listed here are 24 T cell receptor beta chains from one sample, sequenced in a study of cytomegalovirus exposure and HLA in healthy donors. The PCR was carried out with 60 Vbeta primers and 13 Jbeta primers. Profiling relied on immunoSEQ multiplex PCR, and the TCRdb table lists in-frame clones only, not all of them. The sample holds 150,000 or so clones, just over 75% seen once. The specimen sequenced was PBMCs. Receptor source: a woman in her forties in good health and CMV-seronegative.

The rearrangement links TRBV15 to TRBJ1-1, with D uncertain. The V gene's germline CDR1 is LNHNV and CDR2 YYDKDF (reference sequence). V dropped 5 bases and J dropped 4 bases, with 14 bases sitting between them. The CDR3 has 14 amino acids. This CDR3 reads CATSSGLEGTEAFF. The CDR3 DNA reads as TGTGCCACCAGCTCAGGATTGGAGGGCACTGAAGCTTTCTTT.

The rearrangement joins TRBV13 to TRBJ2-3, with 11 positions matching TRBD2. The length of the CDR3 is 17 residues. CDR1 and CDR2 (germline): PRHDT, FYEKMQ (reference sequence). V trimming: 5 bases; J trimming: 3 bases; junction bases outside the gene matches: 10. The CDR3 DNA is TGTGCCAGCAGCACCCCCGTTAGCGGGAGGGGGACAGATACGCAGTATTTT. Translating gives CASSTPVSGRGTDTQYF.

This clone has a single count. V gene TRBV2 combines with J gene TRBJ2-1; 10 positions agree with TRBD2. Germline CDR1 is SNHLY and CDR2 is FYNNEI. V was pared by 0 bases and J by 7 bases, with 0 bases of the junction left unmatched. CDR3 length: 14 residues. The CDR3 DNA sequence: TGTGCCAGCAGTGAAGCTAGCGGGGGGAATGAGCAGTTCTTC. Translated, it gives CASSEASGGNEQFF.

The chain has TRBV10-3 and TRBJ2-7; tentatively, D is TRBD1 (6 bases). CDR3 length: 12 residues. The germline V gene encodes CDR1 ENHRY and CDR2 SYGVKD. Trimming took 8 bases from V and 0 from J, leaving 8 bases between them. The CDR3 loop is CAIGDISYEQYF. As DNA, the CDR3 is TGTGCCATCGGGGACATCTCCTACGAGCAGTACTTC.

V usage is TRBV19 and J usage is TRBJ2-5; D is possibly TRBD1 (6 bases). This CDR3 contains 14 residues. Germline CDR1 LNHDA, CDR2 SQIVND (reference sequence). Trimming left V 4 bases short and J 4 bases short, with 13 bases between. Here the CDR3 DNA reads TGTGCCAGTAGTAGGACCGGGACACTAGAGACCCAGTACTTC. Residues: CASSRTGTLETQYF.

The chain is built from TRBV6-5 and TRBJ2-1; 8 nucleotides agree with TRBD1. The CDR3 is made up of 14 amino acids. The V segment lost 10 bases and the J segment 7 bases; nucleotides outside the gene matches: 12. Looked up from germline, CDR1 is MNHEY and CDR2 is SVGAGI. The CDR3 DNA follows: TGTGCCACCTCTGGGGACAGGAGGAGGAATGAGCAGTTCTTC. Residues: CATSGDRRRNEQFF.

J is TRBJ1-2 and V is TRBV6-1; D is undetermined. From germline, CDR1 is MNHNS and CDR2 SASEGT. V gave up 1 base and J gave up 5 bases, with 11 bases separating them. This CDR3 has 14 amino acids. The CDR3 here is CASSEGLVKYGYTF. Here the CDR3 DNA reads TGTGCCAGCAGTGAAGGGCTTGTGAAGTATGGCTACACCTTC.

The chain links TRBV2 to TRBJ2-3, with TRBD1 matching over 7 bases. Trimming took 8 bases from V and 9 from J; bases not matched to a gene: 14. The CDR3 runs 14 residues. CDR1 and CDR2 from the germline V gene are SNHLY and FYNNEI. Here the CDR3 reads CASSETGNYPTQYF. CDR3 DNA: TGTGCCAGCTCGGAGACAGGGAATTACCCCACGCAGTATTTT.

The genes are TRBV27 and TRBJ1-2; possible D gene TRBD1, 6 bases. The V end lost 2 bases, the J end lost 5 bases, and 15 bases lay between the germline ends. Germline loops: CDR1 MNHEY, CDR2 SMNVEV (reference sequence). The CDR3 is 15 amino acids. The DNA for the CDR3 is TGTGCCAGCAGTTTAAAGTATAGGGGGTGGTATGGCTACACCTTC. Translation: CASSLKYRGWYGYTF.

The chain combines TRBV27 with TRBJ1-5; D remains ambiguous. The CDR3 length is 13 residues. The germline V gene encodes CDR1 MNHEY and CDR2 SMNVEV (reference sequence). The ends were cut back, 5 bases at V and 4 bases at J, with 9 bases in the middle. Here the CDR3 DNA reads TGTGCCAGCAGTACCGAGGGAAATCAGCCCCAGCATTTT. This translates into CASSTEGNQPQHF.

The J gene is TRBJ1-5, the V gene TRBV19, with unresolved D. Trimming took 2 bases from V and 3 from J, leaving 14 bases between them. The CDR3 contains 16 residues. CDR1 LNHDA and CDR2 SQIVND come from the germline V gene (reference sequence). CDR3 sequence reads: CASSIRNSPPNQPQHF. CDR3 bases: TGTGCCAGTAGTATACGGAACAGCCCGCCCAATCAGCCCCAGCATTTT.

This CDR3 is CASSEGGAHNEQFF. In DNA form, the CDR3 reads TGTGCCAGCAGCGAAGGGGGCGCTCACAATGAGCAGTTCTTC. This rearrangement joins TRBV7-8 to TRBJ2-1; 7 bases are shared with TRBD1. The ends lost 5 bases at V and 5 bases at J; junction bases unmatched: 6. The CDR3 loop spans 14 amino acids. Germline V gene sequence: CDR1 SGHVS, CDR2 FQNEAQ.

J is TRBJ2-7 and V is TRBV25-1; the match to TRBD2 covers 8 bases. V lost 4 bases, J lost 0 bases, and 2 bases stayed unmatched. CDR1 MGHDK and CDR2 SYGVNS come from the germline V gene. This CDR3 has 14 residues. Written as DNA, the CDR3 is TGTGCCAGCAGTGCTACTAGCGGCTCCTACGAGCAGTACTTC. As protein: CASSATSGSYEQYF.

The chain combines TRBV6-6 with TRBJ2-2; TRBD2 aligns across 8 bases. The CDR3 spans 13 residues. The V gene end was trimmed by 2 bases and the J gene end by 10 bases; junction bases not matched to a gene: 3. Germline loops: CDR1 MNHNY, CDR2 SVGAGI (reference sequence). The CDR3 is CASSYRSGEELFF. The CDR3 DNA follows: TGTGCCAGCAGTTACCGTAGCGGGGAGGAGCTGTTTTTT.

This chain links TRBV6-6 with TRBJ2-5; TRBD1 aligns across 7 bases. Germline loops: CDR1 MNHNY, CDR2 SVGAGI (reference sequence). Germline trimming cut 0 bases from V and 5 bases from J; bases unmatched to any gene: 3. The CDR3 length is 14 residues. CDR3 protein: CASSYSNRGETQYF. Written as DNA, the CDR3 is TGTGCCAGCAGTTACTCGAACAGGGGTGAGACCCAGTACTTC.

The rearrangement joins TRBV28 to TRBJ2-1; 11 bases agree with TRBD2. The CDR3 covers 19 residues. Germline assignment: CDR1 MDHEN and CDR2 SYDVKM. V lost 0 bases to trimming and J lost 0 bases; unmatched junction nucleotides: 7. In nucleotides, the CDR3 is TGTGCCAGCAGTTTATGGGGGACTAGCGGAGTCCACTCCTACAATGAGCAGTTCTTC. This translates into CASSLWGTSGVHSYNEQFF. The full variable domain, with the rest looked up from reference TRBV28 and TRBJ2-1, is DVKVTQSSRYLVKRTGEKVFLECVQDMDHENMFWYRQDPGLGLRLIYFSYDVKMKEKGDIPEGYSVSREKKERFSLILESASTNQTSMYLCASSLWGTSGVHSYNEQFFGPGTRLTVL.

The rearrangement uses TRBV10-3 and TRBJ1-2, with no clear D. CDR3 size: 15 residues. The germline V gene has CDR1 ENHRY and CDR2 SYGVKD. V lost 0 bases to trimming and J lost 4 bases, with 12 bases between them. The CDR3 spells CAISESGEMAYGYTF. CDR3 coding DNA: TGTGCCATCAGTGAGTCCGGGGAAATGGCCTATGGCTACACCTTC.

DNA of the CDR3: TGTGCCAGCAGCAACAGGGGTTATAATGGCTACACCTTC. It is translated as CASSNRGYNGYTF. The chain combines TRBV7-2 with TRBJ1-2, with TRBD1 identical over 7 bases. The CDR3 runs 13 residues. Trimming cost V 5 bases and J 6 bases; bases outside gene matches: 6. CDR1 is SGHTA and CDR2 is FQGNSA in the germline V gene.

The genes are TRBV7-3 and TRBJ2-3; 9 positions agree with TRBD2. V shed 3 bases and J 2 bases; nucleotides not matched to a gene: 15. Germline CDR1 is SGHTA and CDR2 is FQGTGA. The CDR3 sequence is 19 residues long. Here the CDR3 reads CASSLEGLGSGRSTDTQYF. CDR3 bases: TGTGCCAGCAGCTTGGAGGGGTTGGGCAGCGGGAGGTCCACAGATACGCAGTATTTT.

CDR3 sequence reads: CASSLGTSGSNEQFF. The CDR3 DNA reads TGTGCCAGCAGCTTGGGGACTAGCGGGAGCAATGAGCAGTTCTTC. This chain uses TRBV5-6 with TRBJ2-1; 13 bases line up with TRBD2. The CDR3 loop spans 15 amino acids. The germline V gene encodes CDR1 SGHDT and CDR2 YYEEEE. Unmatched junction bases numbered 0, after V lost 0 bases and J lost 6 bases.

In its sample, this clone was seen a few times. The chain links TRBV6-1 to TRBJ2-2, with 14 bases aligning to TRBD2. The CDR3 is 15 residues long. Trimming took 6 bases from V and 6 from J; bases not matched to a gene: 3. Germline V gives CDR1 MNHNS, CDR2 SASEGT. The CDR3 DNA follows: TGTGCCAGCAGGGGACTAGCGGGAGTTTCCGGGGAGCTGTTTTTT. It yields the protein CASRGLAGVSGELFF.

A note on this clone: This same CDR3 is encoded by further DNA sequences in the sample. V and J are TRBV6-1 and TRBJ2-5; 8 bases map to TRBD2. Looked up from germline, CDR1 is MNHNS and CDR2 is SASEGT. The length of the CDR3 is 13 residues. V trimming: 6 bases; J trimming: 5 bases; junction bases outside the gene matches: 5. The CDR3, as DNA: TGTGCCAGCAGCTGGAGCGGGGGTGAGACCCAGTACTTC. Translating gives CASSWSGGETQYF.

The rearrangement joins TRBV7-2 to TRBJ1-5; 8 bases fit TRBD1. Germline lookup yields CDR1 SGHTA and CDR2 FQGNSA. This CDR3 contains 16 residues. After removal of 5 bases from V and 7 bases from J, the junction contained 13 bases not matched to a gene. CDR3 nucleotide sequence: TGTGCCAGCAGCCGAGGGGAGGGGACAGGAGGGCAGCCCCAGCATTTT. Translating it yields CASSRGEGTGGQPQHF. Variable domain in full (rest from reference TRBV7-2 and TRBJ1-5): GAGVSQSPSNKVTEKGKDVELRCDPISGHTALYWYRQSLGQGLEFLIYFQGNSAPDKSGLPSDRFSAERTGGSVSTLTIQRTQQEDSAVYLCASSRGEGTGGQPQHFGDGTRLSIL.

V gene TRBV9 combines with J gene TRBJ2-5, with a tentative D call TRBD1 (6 bases). The length of the CDR3 is 14 residues. CDR1 and CDR2 (germline): SGDLS, YYNGEE. The V end was cut by 3 bases, the J end by 2 bases, with 11 bases between. The CDR3 bases are TGTGCCAGCAGCGCCTCAGGGGCACAAGAGACCCAGTACTTC. Translation gives CASSASGAQETQYF.